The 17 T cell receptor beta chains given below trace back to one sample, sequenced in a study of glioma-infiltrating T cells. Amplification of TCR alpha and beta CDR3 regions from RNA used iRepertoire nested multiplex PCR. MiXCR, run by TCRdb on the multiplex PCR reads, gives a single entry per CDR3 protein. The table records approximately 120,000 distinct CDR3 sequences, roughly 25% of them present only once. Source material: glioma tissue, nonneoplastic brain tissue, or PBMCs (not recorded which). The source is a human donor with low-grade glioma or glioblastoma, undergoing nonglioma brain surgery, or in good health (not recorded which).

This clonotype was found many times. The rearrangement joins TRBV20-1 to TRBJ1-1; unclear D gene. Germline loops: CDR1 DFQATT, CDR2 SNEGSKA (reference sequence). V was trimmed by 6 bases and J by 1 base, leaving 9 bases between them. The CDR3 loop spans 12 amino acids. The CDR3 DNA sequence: TGCAGTGCACCTAGACAGAACACTGAAGCTTTCTTT. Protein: CSAPRQNTEAFF.

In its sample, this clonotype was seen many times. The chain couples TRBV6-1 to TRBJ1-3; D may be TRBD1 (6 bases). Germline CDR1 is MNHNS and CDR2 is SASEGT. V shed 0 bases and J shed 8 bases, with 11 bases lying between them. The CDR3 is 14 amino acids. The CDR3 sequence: CASSEARGWDTIYF. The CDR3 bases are TGTGCCAGCAGTGAAGCCAGGGGATGGGACACCATATATTTT.

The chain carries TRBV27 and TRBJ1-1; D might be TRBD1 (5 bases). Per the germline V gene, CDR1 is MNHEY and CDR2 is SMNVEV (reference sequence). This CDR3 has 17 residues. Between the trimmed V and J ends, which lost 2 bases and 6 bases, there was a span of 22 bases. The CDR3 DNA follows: TGTGCCAGCAGTTTAACTCAAGGGGCAGGCATCGTCGCTGAAGCTTTCTTT. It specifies CASSLTQGAGIVAEAFF.

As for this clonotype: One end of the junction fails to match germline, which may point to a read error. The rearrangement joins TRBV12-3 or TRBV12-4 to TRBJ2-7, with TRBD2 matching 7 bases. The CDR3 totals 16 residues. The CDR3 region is CASSGTTSAEFYQQYF. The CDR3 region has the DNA TGTGCCAGCAGTGGCACAACTAGCGCCGAATTCTACCAGCAGTACTTC.

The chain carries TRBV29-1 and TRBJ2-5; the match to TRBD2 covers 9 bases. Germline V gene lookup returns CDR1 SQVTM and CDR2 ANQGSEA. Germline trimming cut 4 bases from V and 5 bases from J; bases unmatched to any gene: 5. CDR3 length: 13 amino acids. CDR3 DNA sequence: TGCAGCGTTGCGACTAGCGGTAGTGAGACCCAGTACTTC. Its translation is CSVATSGSETQYF.

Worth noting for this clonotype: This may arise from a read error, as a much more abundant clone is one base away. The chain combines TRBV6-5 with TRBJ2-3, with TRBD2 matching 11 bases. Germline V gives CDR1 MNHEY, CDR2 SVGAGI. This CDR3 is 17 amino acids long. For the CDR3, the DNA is TGTGCCAGGAGTTACTCGATACTAGCGGGAGATGGAGATACGCAGTATTTT. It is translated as CARSYSILAGDGDTQYF.

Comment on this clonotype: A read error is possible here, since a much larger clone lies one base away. The CDR3 reads CASSLVGGRLEGAYEQYF. The CDR3 DNA is TGTGCCAGCAGCTTAGTAGGAGGGAGACTAGAGGGAGCCTACGAGCAGTACTTC. V is TRBV7-2 and J is TRBJ2-7; D possibly corresponds to TRBD2 (6 bases). The V gene's germline CDR1 is SGHTA and CDR2 FQGNSA. The V gene lost 1 base and the J gene lost 2 bases, with 21 bases spanning the gap. The CDR3 has 18 amino acids.

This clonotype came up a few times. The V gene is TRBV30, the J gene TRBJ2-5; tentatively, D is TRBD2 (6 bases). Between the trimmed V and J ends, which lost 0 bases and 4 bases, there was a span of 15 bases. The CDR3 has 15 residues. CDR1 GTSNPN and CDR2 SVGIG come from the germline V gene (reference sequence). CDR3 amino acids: CAWSVTHRRVETQYF. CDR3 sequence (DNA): TGTGCCTGGAGTGTAACGCACAGGAGGGTAGAGACCCAGTACTTC.

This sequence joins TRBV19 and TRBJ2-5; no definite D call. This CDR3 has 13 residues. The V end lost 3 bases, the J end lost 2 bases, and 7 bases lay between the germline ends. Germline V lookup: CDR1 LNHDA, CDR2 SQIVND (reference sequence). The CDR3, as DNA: TGTGCCAGTAGTATTGGGCCTCAAGAGACCCAGTACTTC. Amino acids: CASSIGPQETQYF.

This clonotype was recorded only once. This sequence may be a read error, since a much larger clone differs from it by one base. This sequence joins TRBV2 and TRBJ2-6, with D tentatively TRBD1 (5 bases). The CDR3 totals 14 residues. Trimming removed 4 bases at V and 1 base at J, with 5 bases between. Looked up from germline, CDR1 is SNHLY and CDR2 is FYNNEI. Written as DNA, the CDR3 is TGTGCCAGCAGTGCAGGGTCTGGGGCCAACGTCCTGACTTTC. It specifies CASSAGSGANVLTF. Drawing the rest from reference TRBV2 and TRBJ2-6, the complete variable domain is EPEVTQTPSHQVTQMGQEVILRCVPISNHLYFYWYRQILGQKVEFLVSFYNNEISEKSEIFDDQFSVERPDGSNFTLKIRSTKLEDSAMYFCASSAGSGANVLTFGAGSRLTVL.

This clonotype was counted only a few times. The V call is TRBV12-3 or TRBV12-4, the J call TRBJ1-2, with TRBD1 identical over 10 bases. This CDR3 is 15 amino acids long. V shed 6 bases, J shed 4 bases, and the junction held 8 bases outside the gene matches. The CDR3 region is CASRAPGTGVYGYTF. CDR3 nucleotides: TGTGCCAGCAGAGCCCCCGGGACAGGGGTCTATGGCTACACCTTC.

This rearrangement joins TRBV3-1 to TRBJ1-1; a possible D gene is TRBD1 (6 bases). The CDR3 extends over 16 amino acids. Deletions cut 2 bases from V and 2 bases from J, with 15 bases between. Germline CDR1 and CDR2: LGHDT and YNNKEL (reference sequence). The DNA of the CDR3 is TGTGCCAGCAGCCAAAACCTCAGGGGCACAAACACTGAAGCTTTCTTT. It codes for CASSQNLRGTNTEAFF.

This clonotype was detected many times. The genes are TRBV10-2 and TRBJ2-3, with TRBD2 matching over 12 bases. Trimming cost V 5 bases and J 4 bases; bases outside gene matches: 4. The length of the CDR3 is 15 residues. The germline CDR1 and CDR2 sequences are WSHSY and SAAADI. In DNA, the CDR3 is TGCGCCAGCAGTAGGACTAGCGGGATGCCAGATACGCAGTATTTT. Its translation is CASSRTSGMPDTQYF.

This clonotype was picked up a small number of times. The CDR3 DNA is TGCGCCAGCAGCCAAGAAGACAGGCCGAGCACTGAAGCTTTCTTT. Translating gives CASSQEDRPSTEAFF. The chain has TRBV4-1 and TRBJ1-1; a possible D gene is TRBD1 (6 bases). Germline assignment: CDR1 MGHRA and CDR2 YSYEKL. Trimming took off 0 bases at V and 4 bases at J, with 12 bases between the two ends. CDR3 length: 15 residues.

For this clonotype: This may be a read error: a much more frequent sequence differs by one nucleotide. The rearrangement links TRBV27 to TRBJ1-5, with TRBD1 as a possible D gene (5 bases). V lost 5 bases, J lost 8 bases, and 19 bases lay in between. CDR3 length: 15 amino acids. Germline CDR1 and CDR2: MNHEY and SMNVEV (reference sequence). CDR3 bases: TGTGCCAGCAGTGGGGGGACGGGGGGGAGTAAGCCCCAGCATTTT. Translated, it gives CASSGGTGGSKPQHF.

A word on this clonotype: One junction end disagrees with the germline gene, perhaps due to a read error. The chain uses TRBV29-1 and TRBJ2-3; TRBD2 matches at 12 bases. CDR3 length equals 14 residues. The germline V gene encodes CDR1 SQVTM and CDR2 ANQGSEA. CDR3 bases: TGCACCGTTGCAACTAGCGGGAGGCCAGATACGCAGTATTTT. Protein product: CTVATSGRPDTQYF.

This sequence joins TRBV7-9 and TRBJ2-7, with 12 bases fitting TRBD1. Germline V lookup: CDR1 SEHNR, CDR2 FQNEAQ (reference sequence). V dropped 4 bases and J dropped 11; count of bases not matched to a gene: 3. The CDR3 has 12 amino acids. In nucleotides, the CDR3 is TGTGCCAGCAGCTCCGGGACAGGGGGCAAGTACTTC. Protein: CASSSGTGGKYF.